Listed below are T cell receptor beta chains from one sample, sequenced in a study of cytomegalovirus exposure and HLA in healthy donors. The data were produced by immunoSEQ multiplex PCR, yet TCRdb's version contains in-frame clones alone and is incomplete. The sample includes some 140,000 clones, 55% to 80% seen only once; the top ten take less than 2.5%. The sample consisted of PBMCs. The receptor source for this set is a woman in her thirties or forties in good health and CMV-seronegative. Both conserved end residues are part of each CDR3. D genes are given only for firm matches. Size values are once, few and many counts, or a class for expanded clones, and some rows have none.

TRBJ1-1 | TRBV29-1 | - | - | TGCAGCGTTGAACCTGCGGAAGGGGAATCTGCTTTCTTT | CSVEPAEGESAFF
TRBJ2-3 | TRBV5-1 | - | - | TGCGCCAGCAGCTTGGAAGTTGATGGCGATACGCAGTATTTT | CASSLEVDGDTQYF
TRBJ2-3 | TRBV29-1 | - | - | TGCAGCGAACAGGGTAGCACAGATACGCAGTATTTT | CSEQGSTDTQYF
TRBJ2-3 | TRBV5-1 | - | TRBD1 | TGCGCCAGCAGCTTGAGAGGACAGGGGACCCGCACAGATACGCAGTATTTT | CASSLRGQGTRTDTQYF
TRBJ2-4 | TRBV5-4 | few | TRBD1 | TGTGCCAGCAGCCCTGGACAGGGTAGAGAAAACATTCAGTACTTC | CASSPGQGRENIQYF
TRBJ2-1 | TRBV5-1 | - | TRBD2 | TGCGCCAGCAGCTTGGCGGTAGCGGGGGGGGGTGAGCAGTTCTTC | CASSLAVAGGGEQFF
TRBJ2-2 | TRBV2 | few | - | TGTGCCAGCAGTGCCTCCGGTTACACCGGGGAGCTGTTTTTT | CASSASGYTGELFF
TRBJ1-2 | TRBV5-4 | - | TRBD1 | TGTGCCAGCAGCTTGCGTCGGACAGGAGATGGCCACACCTTC | CASSLRRTGDGHTF
TRBJ1-1 | TRBV7-9 | - | TRBD1 | TGTGCCAGCAGCTTGGAACAGGGGCGGGCTTTCTTT | CASSLEQGRAFF
TRBJ2-7 | TRBV11-2 | - | - | TGTGCCAGCAGCCGCGGGACGGTGGGGTCCTACGAGCAGTACTTC | CASSRGTVGSYEQYF
TRBJ1-1 | TRBV11-2 | - | TRBD1 | TGTGCCAGCAGCTTAAGTCGGGGGACAGTTACTGAAGCTTTCTTT | CASSLSRGTVTEAFF
TRBJ1-1 | TRBV5-6 | - | - | TGTGCCAGCAGCTTCGGTCTAAACACTGAAGCTTTCTTT | CASSFGLNTEAFF
TRBJ2-3 | TRBV29-1 | - | - | TGCAGCGTTCTCAAAGGAACACTAAGTAAGACAGATACGCAGTATTTT | CSVLKGTLSKTDTQYF
TRBJ1-1 | TRBV28 | - | - | TGTGCCAGTATGGAGGGAGGAATCAACACTGAAGCTTTCTTT | CASMEGGINTEAFF
TRBJ2-3 | TRBV4-2 | - | TRBD2 | TGTGCCAGCAGCCAAGAAGCGGGGGGAGTAGATACGCAGTATTTT | CASSQEAGGVDTQYF
TRBJ2-3 | TRBV7-3 | - | TRBD2 | TGTGCCAGCTCCCGGCGGGGGGGCAAGACAGATACGCAGTATTTT | CASSRRGGKTDTQYF
TRBJ1-5 | TRBV6-1 | - | - | TGTGCCAGCAGTGAAGAAGGGGCCGCTTTGACCCAGCATTTT | CASSEEGAALTQHF
TRBJ1-1 | TRBV5-1 | - | TRBD1 | TGCGCCAGCGGGACAGGGATTATGAACACTGAAGCTTTCTTT | CASGTGIMNTEAFF
TRBJ2-7 | TRBV28 | - | - | TGTGCCAGCAGTTTAGGGGGAGGCTCCTACGAGCAGTACTTC | CASSLGGGSYEQYF
TRBJ1-1 | TRBV11-3 | - | - | TGTGCCAGCAGCTTAGATCGCGCAAACACTGAAGCTTTCTTT | CASSLDRANTEAFF
TRBJ1-4 | TRBV18 | - | TRBD1 | TGTGCCAGCGGGGGCGACAGGGGTGTCGAAAAACTGTTTTTT | CASGGDRGVEKLFF
TRBJ2-1 | TRBV6-5 | few | - | TGTGCCAGCAGTTACCCCGGACAGCCCCACAATGAGCAGTTCTTC | CASSYPGQPHNEQFF
TRBJ2-6 | TRBV30 | - | TRBD1 | TGTGCCTGGATTGGACAGGGGGCCGGCTCTGGGGCCAACGTCCTGACTTTC | CAWIGQGAGSGANVLTF
TRBJ1-2 | TRBV4-1 | many | - | TGCGCCAGCAGTAGGACATTCCAAGGTGGCTACACCTTC | CASSRTFQGGYTF
TRBJ2-3 | TRBV5-1 | - | TRBD2 | TGCGCCAGCAGCTTGGCCGGAGCTAGCGGGGGCACAGATACGCAGTATTTT | CASSLAGASGGTDTQYF
TRBJ1-6 | TRBV5-1 | - | TRBD1 | TGCGCCAGCAGCTTGGAGGGGGCGGATTCACCCCTCCACTTT | CASSLEGADSPLHF
TRBJ2-1 | TRBV5-4 | - | TRBD1 | TGTGCCAGCAGCTCCCGGGACAGGGGGATAAATGAGCAGTTCTTC | CASSSRDRGINEQFF
TRBJ2-7 | TRBV7-9 | - | - | TGTGCCAGCAGCCCTACCGTTGCCGGAGAGGCCTCCTACGAGCAGTACTTC | CASSPTVAGEASYEQYF
TRBJ1-5 | TRBV4-1 | - | TRBD1 | TGCGCCAGCAGCCAAGGCCAAGGGGGCGGTGGCAATCAGCCCCAGCATTTT | CASSQGQGGGGNQPQHF
TRBJ2-2 | TRBV27 | - | - | TGTGCCAGCAGTTTAGATAGGGGTGTCGGGGAGCTGTTTTTT | CASSLDRGVGELFF
TRBJ2-1 | TRBV6-5 | - | TRBD2 | TGTGCCAGCGGGCAAGGGCGGGGGGTCAATGAGCAGTTCTTC | CASGQGRGVNEQFF
TRBJ1-4 | TRBV7-9 | - | - | TGTGCCAGCAGCTCCAATGGCCGGGCAACTAATGAAAAACTGTTTTTT | CASSSNGRATNEKLFF
TRBJ1-3 | TRBV6-1 | - | - | TGTGCCAGCAGTGAAGCCGCTGGAAACACCATATATTTT | CASSEAAGNTIYF
TRBJ2-5 | TRBV5-1 | - | TRBD2 | TGCGCCAGCAGCACGGGGACTAGTCAAGAGACCCAGTACTTC | CASSTGTSQETQYF
TRBJ1-2 | TRBV19 | - | - | TGTGCCAGTAGTCCGCAGGGCTGGGTCTATGGCTACACCTTC | CASSPQGWVYGYTF